This TCR beta chain is drawn from a study of control samples from healthy donors and cancer patients. Profiled with immunoSEQ multiplex PCR; TCRdb holds only in-frame clones, not every one. The sample yields 120,000 to 150,000 clones, under 95% seen once. Per the germline V gene, CDR1 is GTSNPN and CDR2 is SVGIG (reference sequence). Unmatched junction bases numbered 10, after V lost 7 bases and J lost 3 bases. The CDR3 is made up of 14 amino acids. V is TRBV30 and J is TRBJ1-1; TRBD1 aligns across 8 bases. Source material: blood. The origin of this receptor is a man in his late teens or twenties in good health. The DNA for the CDR3 is TGTGCCTACCAATTCCGGGACAGGTACACTGAAGCTTTCTTT. This encodes CAYQFRDRYTEAFF.